This T cell receptor beta chain was obtained from a study of breast tumors, draining lymph nodes, adjacent tissues. Using its own MiXCR run on the multiplex PCR reads, TCRdb lists one record per CDR3 protein. The profile shows under 300,000 distinct CDR3 sequences, roughly a third of them singletons. J was trimmed by 2 bases and V by 3 bases; bases with no gene match: 7. The CDR3 consists of 16 residues. CDR1 and CDR2 from the germline V gene are KGHSH and LQKENI. The lymph nodes were axillary draining lymph nodes from breast cancer patients. This clonotype came up a few times. Sequencing input: axillary lymph node tissue. The V call is TRBV18, the J call TRBJ2-3; 8 bases line up with TRBD1. This clonotype was sampled from a female donor with breast cancer. Some clones in this sample may be carry-over from other donors' samples. The CDR3 sequence is CASSPLGQGNTDTQYF. DNA for the CDR3: TGTGCCAGCTCACCGCTAGGACAGGGAAACACAGATACGCAGTATTTT. Filled out from reference TRBV18 and TRBJ2-3, the complete variable domain reads NAGVMQNPRHLVRRRGQEARLRCSPMKGHSHVYWYRQLPEEGLKFMVYLQKENIIDESGMPKERFSAEFPKEGPSILRIQQVVRGDSAAYFCASSPLGQGNTDTQYFGPGTRLTVL.